These 9 T cell receptor beta chains originate from one sample sequenced in a study of T cells in Graves' hyperthyroidism and ophthalmopathy. RNA transcripts were the template for amplifying TCR beta CDR3 regions. HTBI primers were the set used in a first-round RT-PCR of the TCR CDR3. MiXCR, run by TCRdb on the multiplex PCR reads, gives a single entry per CDR3 protein. Of some 560,000 distinct CDR3 sequences in the sample, 15% to 19% are singletons; the top ten hold under 7.5%. Input material: blood. These receptors were obtained from a young woman with Graves' hyperthyroidism.

This clonotype was recorded many times. V usage is TRBV30 and J usage is TRBJ1-4; D ambiguous. In germline, CDR1 is GTSNPN, CDR2 SVGIG (reference sequence). V lost 0 bases, J lost 5 bases, and 10 bases lay in between. This CDR3 region has 14 residues. This chain's CDR3 is CAWSVLGLNEKLFF. For the CDR3, the DNA is TGTGCCTGGAGTGTACTCGGGTTGAATGAAAAACTGTTTTTT.

This chain connects TRBV20-1 to TRBJ2-7; no definite D call. The germline V gene has CDR1 DFQATT and CDR2 SNEGSKA (reference sequence). The ends were cut back, 6 bases at V and 0 bases at J, with 18 bases in the middle. The CDR3 contains 15 residues. In nucleotides, the CDR3 is TGCAGTGCCGTCCCCCTTAAAGGGTCCTCCTACGAGCAGTACTTC. This sequence encodes CSAVPLKGSSYEQYF.

This clonotype was observed many times. V gene TRBV30 combines with J gene TRBJ2-1; D is possibly TRBD1 or TRBD2 (5 bases each). In germline, CDR1 is GTSNPN, CDR2 SVGIG (reference sequence). V lost 0 bases, J lost 2 bases, and 11 bases lay in between. The CDR3 length is 15 residues. The DNA for the CDR3 is TGTGCCTGGAGTGTTGGAACGGGACCCTACAATGAGCAGTTCTTC. Protein: CAWSVGTGPYNEQFF.

This clonotype was recorded at least ten times. This rearrangement joins TRBV12-3 or TRBV12-4 to TRBJ1-1; 7 nucleotides align to TRBD1. V lost 8 bases and J lost 6; bases outside the gene matches: 6. The CDR3 loop spans 12 amino acids. The CDR3 loop reads CASGTGAPEAFF. Written as DNA, the CDR3 is TGTGCCAGCGGTACAGGGGCTCCTGAAGCTTTCTTT.

This clonotype came up a few times. This rearrangement joins TRBV27 to TRBJ1-2; TRBD1 matches 7 bases. The CDR3 is 14 amino acids. J was trimmed by 10 bases and V by 6 bases; bases with no gene match: 14. The germline gives CDR1 MNHEY, CDR2 SMNVEV (reference sequence). Here the CDR3 DNA reads TGTGCCAGCAGGCTTCCCGGGGCAGGGGGAGACTACACCTTC. Translating it yields CASRLPGAGGDYTF.

This clonotype has a count of ten or more. The genes are TRBV5-1 and TRBJ2-7, with 8 bases fitting TRBD1. Looked up from germline, CDR1 is SGHRS and CDR2 is YFSETQ. The V gene end was trimmed by 0 bases and the J gene end by 4 bases; junction bases not matched to a gene: 9. The CDR3 is 16 residues long. The CDR3: CASSLGPRGQIYEQYF. CDR3 sequence (DNA): TGCGCCAGCAGCTTGGGGCCCAGGGGGCAGATATACGAGCAGTACTTC.

J is TRBJ2-7 and V is TRBV20-1, with TRBD1 as a possible D gene (6 bases). Looked up from germline, CDR1 is DFQATT and CDR2 is SNEGSKA (reference sequence). The CDR3 length is 12 residues. For the CDR3, the DNA is TGCAGCTGTCAGGGGATTTCCTACGAGCAGTACTTC. It translates to CSCQGISYEQYF.

This clonotype came up many times. The chain carries TRBV5-1 and TRBJ2-3; D remains unclear. The CDR3 loop spans 14 amino acids. The germline V gene has CDR1 SGHRS and CDR2 YFSETQ. Trimming took 1 base from V and 6 from J, leaving 12 bases between them. CDR3: CASSLNPVLDTQYF. The CDR3 region has the DNA TGCGCCAGCAGCTTGAACCCAGTGTTGGATACGCAGTATTTT.

This clonotype has a count of ten or more. The V call is TRBV6-6, the J call TRBJ2-5, with 13 bases identical to TRBD2. With V trimmed by 2 bases and J by 11 bases, 11 bases remained unmatched. Germline lookup yields CDR1 MNHNY and CDR2 SVGAGI (reference sequence). The CDR3 has 16 amino acids. CDR3 in amino acids: CASSYADGTSGTNQYF. Here the CDR3 DNA reads TGTGCCAGCAGTTACGCGGACGGGACTAGCGGGACTAATCAGTACTTC.